The 3 T cell receptor beta chains in this list originate from one sample, sequenced in a study of CD8 T cells in ankylosing spondylitis. MiXCR, run by TCRdb on the 5' RACE reads, gives a single entry per CDR3 protein. The sample has some 220,000 distinct CDR3 sequences; over 9.5% are singletons. The sample taken for sequencing was blood, either unsorted or a sorted T cell fraction (not recorded which). Receptors originate from a male donor with ankylosing spondylitis or in good health (not recorded which).

The rearrangement joins TRBV5-1 to TRBJ2-5, with D unresolved. The length of the CDR3 is 13 residues. V was pared by 2 bases and J by 5 bases, with 10 bases between. Germline loops: CDR1 SGHRS, CDR2 YFSETQ. CDR3 sequence: CASSLQLLETQYF. The CDR3 coding sequence is TGCGCCAGCAGCTTACAGTTACTGGAGACCCAGTACTTC.

There are many counts of this clonotype. The chain links TRBV20-1 to TRBJ2-7; 7 bases map to TRBD1. The V gene end was trimmed by 0 bases and the J gene end by 4 bases; junction bases not matched to a gene: 6. This CDR3 contains 14 residues. Germline CDR1 is DFQATT and CDR2 is SNEGSKA (reference sequence). CDR3 protein: CSARDLRDSYEQYF. DNA of the CDR3: TGCAGTGCTAGAGATCTCCGGGACAGTTACGAGCAGTACTTC.

This clonotype has only a few counts. This rearrangement joins TRBV25-1 to TRBJ2-7; maybe TRBD1 (6 bases). The ends were cut back, 2 bases at V and 2 bases at J, with 10 bases in the middle. Germline CDR1 MGHDK, CDR2 SYGVNS. The CDR3 runs to 14 residues. CDR3 in amino acids: CASSEQGQTYEQYF. CDR3 coding DNA: TGTGCCAGCAGTGAACAGGGGCAAACCTACGAGCAGTACTTC.